This T cell receptor beta chain came from a study of T cell responses to AZD1222 COVID-19 vaccine. General study points: Vaccine-associated CD4 TCRs ranged over spike, dominating at 160-218 and 743-854. Females made up more of the donors, who were largely white British, and clonal diversity may have come out too low. Repertoire collection took place solely once the T cell response had peaked. Reports say nearly half of spike-specific TCRs go after unmutated variant regions.

Measured with immunoSEQ multiplex PCR; TCRdb has only the in-frame clones, and not every one. Altogether 130,000 or so clones are present, approximately 90% being singletons, with the ten largest covering more than 6%. Germline V CDR1 and CDR2: SGDLS, YYNGEE. After removal of 0 bases from V and 4 bases from J, the junction contained 2 bases not matched to a gene. This CDR3 spans 14 amino acids. A note on this clone: What it binds is not known. The sample carries other DNA sequences with the same CDR3.

The source is an adult in good health. The J gene is TRBJ1-2, the V gene TRBV9; 8 nucleotides agree with TRBD1. The input for sequencing was peripheral blood, taken on day 0 of AZD1222 vaccination. The CDR3 sequence is CASSVGQGSYGYTF. In DNA, the CDR3 is TGTGCCAGCAGCGTAGGACAGGGGAGCTATGGCTACACCTTC. Filled out from reference TRBV9 and TRBJ1-2, the complete variable domain reads DSGVTQTPKHLITATGQRVTLRCSPRSGDLSVYWYQQSLDQGLQFLIQYYNGEERAKGNILERFSAQQFPDLHSELNLSSLELGDSALYFCASSVGQGSYGYTFGSGTRLTVV.